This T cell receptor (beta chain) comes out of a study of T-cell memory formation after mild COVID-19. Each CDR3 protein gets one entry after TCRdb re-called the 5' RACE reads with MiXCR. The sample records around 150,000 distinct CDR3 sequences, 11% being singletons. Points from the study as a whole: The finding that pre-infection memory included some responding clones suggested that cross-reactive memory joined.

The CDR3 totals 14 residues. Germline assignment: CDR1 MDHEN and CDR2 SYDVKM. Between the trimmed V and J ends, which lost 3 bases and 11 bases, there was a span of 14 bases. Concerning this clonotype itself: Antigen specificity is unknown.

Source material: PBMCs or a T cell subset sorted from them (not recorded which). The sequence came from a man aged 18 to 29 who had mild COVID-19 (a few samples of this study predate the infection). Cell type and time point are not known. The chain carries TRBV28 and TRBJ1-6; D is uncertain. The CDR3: CASSFPHPRTPLHF. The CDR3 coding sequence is TGTGCCAGCAGTTTTCCCCATCCACGGACACCCCTCCACTTT. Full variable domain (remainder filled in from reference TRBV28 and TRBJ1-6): DVKVTQSSRYLVKRTGEKVFLECVQDMDHENMFWYRQDPGLGLRLIYFSYDVKMKEKGDIPEGYSVSREKKERFSLILESASTNQTSMYLCASSFPHPRTPLHFGNGTRLTVT.